This is a list of T cell receptor beta chains from one sample in a study of CD8 T cells in Susac syndrome. Via MiXCR, TCRdb re-called the immunoSEQ multiplex PCR reads, giving one row per CDR3 protein. The sample has about 140,000 distinct CDR3 sequences; 85% to 95% are singletons. Sequencing used CD4+ T cells from PBMCs. These receptors were collected from a human donor with multiple sclerosis. The CDR3 runs from the conserved cysteine through the conserved F or W. D genes are given only for firm matches. Size tells how often a clone was seen (once, few, many) or the class of an expanded clone, and some rows leave it out.

abundance: -
v_gene: TRBV29-1
d_gene: TRBD2
j_gene: TRBJ2-1
CDR3aa: CSVGTGGPRNEQFF
CDR3nt: TGCAGCGTTGGTACGGGAGGGCCCAGGAATGAGCAGTTCTTC

abundance: -
v_gene: TRBV12-3/TRBV12-4
d_gene: TRBD1
j_gene: TRBJ2-6
CDR3aa: CASSLDRGLPGANVLTF
CDR3nt: TGTGCCAGCAGTTTAGACAGGGGGCTTCCTGGGGCCAACGTCCTGACTTTC

abundance: -
v_gene: TRBV9
d_gene: TRBD1
j_gene: TRBJ1-5
CDR3aa: CASSKGAGGSNQPQHF
CDR3nt: TGTGCCAGCAGCAAGGGGGCAGGGGGTAGCAATCAGCCCCAGCATTTT

abundance: -
v_gene: TRBV6-5
d_gene: TRBD2
j_gene: TRBJ2-7
CDR3aa: CASSNPGLASEQYF
CDR3nt: TGTGCCAGCAGTAATCCGGGACTAGCGAGCGAGCAGTACTTC

abundance: -
v_gene: TRBV23-1
d_gene: -
j_gene: TRBJ1-5
CDR3aa: CASSRWDGLKSQPQHF
CDR3nt: TGCGCCAGCAGTCGATGGGACGGACTAAAGTCCCAGCCCCAGCATTTT

abundance: -
v_gene: TRBV7-9
d_gene: TRBD2
j_gene: TRBJ2-2
CDR3aa: CASSLGSGSGTGELFF
CDR3nt: TGTGCCAGCAGCTTAGGTAGCGGGAGTGGCACCGGGGAGCTGTTTTTT

abundance: once
v_gene: TRBV20-1
d_gene: -
j_gene: TRBJ2-4
CDR3aa: CSARTGFGDIQYF
CDR3nt: TGCAGTGCTCGTACAGGGTTCGGGGACATTCAGTACTTC

abundance: -
v_gene: TRBV7-3
d_gene: TRBD2
j_gene: TRBJ2-1
CDR3aa: CASSPVNQREDGAEQFF
CDR3nt: TGTGCCAGCAGCCCCGTAAATCAGCGGGAGGACGGGGCGGAGCAGTTCTTC

abundance: -
v_gene: TRBV6-5
d_gene: -
j_gene: TRBJ1-2
CDR3aa: CASSYSLTQITGSNYGYTF
CDR3nt: TGTGCCAGCAGTTACTCACTTACCCAAATTACAGGGTCTAACTATGGCTACACCTTC

abundance: few
v_gene: TRBV12-3/TRBV12-4
d_gene: -
j_gene: TRBJ2-5
CDR3aa: CASSPRGITQYF
CDR3nt: TGTGCCAGCAGTCCCCGGGGGATAACCCAGTACTTC

abundance: -
v_gene: TRBV24-1
d_gene: -
j_gene: TRBJ2-5
CDR3aa: CATSDPSGRETQYF
CDR3nt: TGTGCCACCAGTGATCCGTCAGGACGGGAGACCCAGTACTTC

abundance: -
v_gene: TRBV23-1
d_gene: -
j_gene: TRBJ1-2
CDR3aa: CASSAYDWLNYGYTF
CDR3nt: TGCGCCAGCAGTGCGTACGACTGGTTGAACTATGGCTACACCTTC

abundance: -
v_gene: TRBV20-1
d_gene: -
j_gene: TRBJ2-7
CDR3aa: CSASNANSGSYEQYF
CDR3nt: TGCAGTGCTAGCAATGCGAATAGCGGCTCCTACGAGCAGTACTTC

abundance: -
v_gene: TRBV20-1
d_gene: TRBD2
j_gene: TRBJ2-1
CDR3aa: CSATLAGKLGEQFF
CDR3nt: TGCAGTGCCACTCTAGCGGGAAAGCTGGGTGAGCAGTTCTTC

abundance: -
v_gene: TRBV7-2
d_gene: -
j_gene: TRBJ2-5
CDR3aa: CASSSAGGPETQYF
CDR3nt: TGTGCCAGCAGCTCAGCCGGGGGCCCGGAGACCCAGTACTTC

abundance: -
v_gene: TRBV5-1
d_gene: TRBD2
j_gene: TRBJ2-5
CDR3aa: CASSVSGVETQYF
CDR3nt: TGCGCCAGCAGCGTTAGCGGGGTAGAGACCCAGTACTTC

abundance: -
v_gene: TRBV29-1
d_gene: TRBD2
j_gene: TRBJ2-3
CDR3aa: CSVAPGGADTQYF
CDR3nt: TGCAGCGTTGCGCCGGGAGGCGCAGATACGCAGTATTTT

abundance: -
v_gene: TRBV30
d_gene: -
j_gene: TRBJ1-1
CDR3aa: CAWSGHIGDTEAFF
CDR3nt: TGTGCCTGGAGTGGGCATATTGGTGACACTGAAGCTTTCTTT

abundance: -
v_gene: TRBV7-2
d_gene: TRBD2
j_gene: TRBJ2-3
CDR3aa: CASSQRGTSTDTQYF
CDR3nt: TGTGCCAGCAGCCAGCGGGGGACAAGCACAGATACGCAGTATTTT

abundance: -
v_gene: TRBV5-4
d_gene: TRBD1
j_gene: TRBJ2-3
CDR3aa: CASSDRGRADTQYF
CDR3nt: TGTGCCAGCAGCGACAGGGGGCGTGCAGATACGCAGTATTTT

abundance: -
v_gene: TRBV12-3/TRBV12-4
d_gene: TRBD1
j_gene: TRBJ1-1
CDR3aa: CASSFPGTGLNTEAFF
CDR3nt: TGTGCCAGCAGTTTCCCCGGGACAGGGCTGAACACTGAAGCTTTCTTT

abundance: -
v_gene: TRBV24-1
d_gene: -
j_gene: TRBJ2-5
CDR3aa: CATSDPTTTDQETQYF
CDR3nt: TGTGCCACCAGTGACCCGACTACCACGGACCAAGAGACCCAGTACTTC

abundance: -
v_gene: TRBV29-1
d_gene: -
j_gene: TRBJ1-2
CDR3aa: CSVVKGLPYGYTF
CDR3nt: TGCAGCGTTGTAAAGGGCTTACCCTATGGCTACACCTTC

abundance: -
v_gene: TRBV27
d_gene: -
j_gene: TRBJ2-6
CDR3aa: CASAQGFHGRANVLTF
CDR3nt: TGTGCCAGCGCACAGGGATTTCATGGAAGGGCCAACGTCCTGACTTTC

abundance: -
v_gene: TRBV7-3
d_gene: -
j_gene: TRBJ2-2
CDR3aa: CASSLRDVRNTGELFF
CDR3nt: TGTGCCAGCAGCCTTCGGGACGTTCGAAACACCGGGGAGCTGTTTTTT

abundance: -
v_gene: TRBV7-2
d_gene: TRBD1
j_gene: TRBJ2-5
CDR3aa: CASSSGTGTGVQETQYF
CDR3nt: TGTGCCAGCAGTTCGGGAACCGGGACAGGGGTCCAAGAGACCCAGTACTTC

abundance: -
v_gene: TRBV12-3/TRBV12-4
d_gene: TRBD2
j_gene: TRBJ2-1
CDR3aa: CASKPGLAGGNEQFF
CDR3nt: TGTGCCAGCAAGCCGGGACTAGCGGGGGGGAATGAGCAGTTCTTC

abundance: few
v_gene: TRBV7-6
d_gene: -
j_gene: TRBJ2-6
CDR3aa: CASSLVSGANVLTF
CDR3nt: TGTGCCAGCAGCTTAGTCTCAGGGGCCAACGTCCTGACTTTC

abundance: once
v_gene: TRBV12-3/TRBV12-4
d_gene: TRBD1
j_gene: TRBJ1-6
CDR3aa: CASRRNRGGNSPLHF
CDR3nt: TGTGCCAGCAGACGGAACAGGGGCGGCAATTCACCCCTCCACTTT

abundance: -
v_gene: TRBV14
d_gene: -
j_gene: TRBJ2-1
CDR3aa: CASSQVGAFLFF
CDR3nt: TGTGCCAGCAGCCAAGTTGGTGCCTTCCTGTTCTTC

abundance: -
v_gene: TRBV28
d_gene: TRBD1
j_gene: TRBJ1-1
CDR3aa: CASSQMGQANTEAFF
CDR3nt: TGTGCCAGCAGTCAAATGGGACAGGCGAACACTGAAGCTTTCTTT

abundance: once
v_gene: TRBV6-5
d_gene: TRBD1
j_gene: TRBJ2-1
CDR3aa: CASRTDRGSYNEQFF
CDR3nt: TGTGCCAGCAGGACAGACAGGGGCTCCTACAATGAGCAGTTCTTC

abundance: -
v_gene: TRBV29-1
d_gene: -
j_gene: TRBJ2-5
CDR3aa: CSARGPSQETQYF
CDR3nt: TGCAGCGCACGGGGGCCCAGTCAAGAGACCCAGTACTTC